This TCR beta chain was profiled in a study of T cells after yellow fever vaccination. Whole-study context: Preparing low-cell-number fractions relied on SMART-Seq v4 Ultra Low Input.

There are 13 residues in the CDR3. The V gene lost 6 bases and the J gene lost 4 bases, with 9 bases spanning the gap. Germline V lookup: CDR1 MNHNS, CDR2 SASEGT. TCRdb re-called the 5' RACE reads through MiXCR, storing one row per CDR3 protein. This table has roughly 240,000 distinct CDR3 sequences, approximately 6.8% appearing once. General observations from the study: Reappearing after the booster were most of the clones from primary vaccination (around 96% CD4, approximately 88% CD8).

Note on this clonotype: The antigen is not known.

The chain is built from TRBV6-1 and TRBJ2-2, with a possible D match to TRBD1 (5 bases). This sample comprised CD4+ T cells sorted from PBMCs, obtained on the day of the yellow fever booster vaccination. The receptor comes from a man in his thirties or forties who received the YFV17D yellow fever vaccine. CDR3 amino acids: CASRPGPTGELFF. The DNA for the CDR3 is TGTGCCAGCAGGCCAGGGCCCACCGGGGAGCTGTTTTTT.